This record looks at one T cell receptor (beta chain) sequence and its context. Antigen: not known. This record belongs to a study of vaccination and CD4 T cells after COVID-19. Cultured CD4+ T cell DNA was sequenced using the Oncomine TCR Beta short-read assay. TCRdb processed the PCR reads anew with MiXCR; each CDR3 protein has one entry. The repertoire holds 15,000 to 20,000 distinct CDR3 sequences, with more than 55% as singletons. Treatment meaning: approximately nine-day PBMC culture with coronavirus spike peptide pools or control peptides (ViraFEST assay). TCR sequencing followed the expansion of antigen-specific T cells with peptide pools in ViraFEST. Study findings and constraints: Spike mono-reactivity was the property of 304 of 307 vaccine-specific clones in convalescent patients.

The CDR3 covers 13 residues. V usage is TRBV21-1 and J usage is TRBJ1-1. TRBV21-1 is given as a pseudogene. Sequencing used CD4+ T cells from blood, cultured in vitro. The receptor was isolated from a human donor who had recovered from COVID-19. CDR3 in amino acids: CASSKGGRTEAFF. The CDR3, as DNA: TGTGCCAGCAGCAAGGGTGGGAGAACTGAAGCTTTCTTT.